This is a list of T cell receptor beta chains from one sample in a study of patients and donors after allogeneic stem cell transplantation. TCRdb passed the RT-PCR reads through MiXCR, listing each CDR3 protein once. The sample has over 400,000 distinct CDR3 sequences; 16% are singletons. Material for sequencing was blood, either unsorted or a sorted T cell fraction (not recorded which). The receptors derive from a human donor who was either an allogeneic HSCT recipient or a stem cell or donor lymphocyte infusion donor (not recorded which). It is not recorded whose cells these are; they may come from a transplant donor. The CDR3 runs from the conserved cysteine through the conserved F or W. D genes are given only for firm matches. Size tells how often a clone was seen (once, few, many) or the class of an expanded clone, and some rows leave it out.

j_call v_call d_call clone_size cdr3_nt cdr3_aa
TRBJ2-6 TRBV25-1 . . TGTGCCAGCAGTAGGACCCAACCCTCTGGGGCCAACGTCCTGACTTTC CASSRTQPSGANVLTF
TRBJ2-7 TRBV29-1 TRBD1 few TGCAGCGTTCTTACGGACAGGGAGTTCTTCCACGAGCAGTACTTC CSVLTDREFFHEQYF
TRBJ1-3 TRBV4-1 . . TGCGCCAGCAGCCAAGATTCTGTTCCAGGGAAGAAAAACGCTGGAAACACCATATATTTT CASSQDSVPGKKNAGNTIYF
TRBJ1-2 TRBV11-2 . . TGTGCCAGCAGCTCGGGACATTCATCCTGGGGGTATGGCTACACCTTC CASSSGHSSWGYGYTF
TRBJ2-7 TRBV12-3/TRBV12-4 TRBD2 . TGTGCCAGCAGTTCGCAGACTAGCGGGTCCCCTGGGCAGTACTTC CASSSQTSGSPGQYF
TRBJ2-5 TRBV12-3/TRBV12-4 TRBD2 many TGTGCCAGCACTTGGGCTAGCGGGCAAGAGACCCAGTACTTC CASTWASGQETQYF
TRBJ2-7 TRBV5-1 . few TGCGCCAGCAGCTTAACAGACAGCGGATCTTACGAGCAGTACTTC CASSLTDSGSYEQYF
TRBJ2-7 TRBV27 . once TGTGCCAGCAGTTCCTTAAGTCACTACGAGCAGTACTTC CASSSLSHYEQYF
TRBJ1-2 TRBV12-3/TRBV12-4 . few TGTGCCAGCACCTCCAGGTGGCTTAACTATGGCTACACCTTC CASTSRWLNYGYTF
TRBJ2-3 TRBV7-8 . few TGTGCCAGCAGCTCCCGACTAGGTGTCTCAGATACGCAGTATTTT CASSSRLGVSDTQYF
TRBJ2-6 TRBV6-1 . . TGTGCCAGCAGCCCAATGCGGGGTTCTGGGGCCAACGTCCTGACTTTC CASSPMRGSGANVLTF
TRBJ1-1 TRBV20-1 . few TGCAGTGCTAGAACCGGGGCCATGAACACTGAAGCTTTCTTT CSARTGAMNTEAFF
TRBJ1-6 TRBV11-3 . . TGTGCCAGCAGGATACAGTCTAATTCACCCCTCCACTTT CASRIQSNSPLHF
TRBJ1-2 TRBV5-5 . . TGTGCCAGCAGCCCGGAAGCTTCGGGGATATATGGCTACACCTTC CASSPEASGIYGYTF
TRBJ1-5 TRBV27 . few TGTGCCAGCCAACCCCTTCAGCCCCAGCATTTT CASQPLQPQHF
TRBJ1-5 TRBV24-1 . . TGTGCCACCAGTTCGGGACACAGTAATCAGCCCCAGCATTTT CATSSGHSNQPQHF
TRBJ2-3 TRBV7-9 . few TGTGCCAGCAGCTCTGGGACTTCTGTCCCCACAGATACGCAGTATTTT CASSSGTSVPTDTQYF
TRBJ2-5 TRBV12-3/TRBV12-4 . . TGTGCCAGCAATCAAATTGGACAAGAGACCCAGTACTTC CASNQIGQETQYF
TRBJ2-3 TRBV13 TRBD2 many TGTGCCAGCAACCTCGACTACGCGGGAGAAAACTGCACAGATATGCAGTATTTT CASNLDYAGENCTDMQYF
TRBJ1-3 TRBV25-1 TRBD1 few TGTGCCAGCAGTGACGGACAGGGATCATGGGGAAACACCATATATTTT CASSDGQGSWGNTIYF
TRBJ2-1 TRBV5-6 . few TGTGCCAGCAGCTTGGGACAGCACAATGAGCAGTTCTTC CASSLGQHNEQFF
TRBJ2-3 TRBV12-3/TRBV12-4 . many TGTGCCAGCAGTCCTCCCCCAGGATTTCACACAGATACGCAGTATTTT CASSPPPGFHTDTQYF
TRBJ2-1 TRBV7-2 TRBD2 . TGTGCCAGCAGCCCCCAGGCGGGCGGGGGGGATGAGCAGTTCTTC CASSPQAGGGDEQFF
TRBJ2-7 TRBV28 . few TGTGCCAGCAGTTTCCTGTTGAGCTCCTACGAGCAGTACTTC CASSFLLSSYEQYF
TRBJ2-1 TRBV5-1 . . TGCGCCAGCAGCTTCCGGGACGGTCTCTTCAATGAGCAGTTCTTC CASSFRDGLFNEQFF
TRBJ1-4 TRBV12-3/TRBV12-4 TRBD1 few TGTGCCAGCAGTTTAACCAGGGGGGAAAAACTGTTTTTT CASSLTRGEKLFF
TRBJ1-2 TRBV29-1 . few TGCAGCGTTGCTGGGCAAGATGGCTACACCTTC CSVAGQDGYTF
TRBJ1-1 TRBV21-1 . once TGTGCCACCCTCGCCGACATGCGGGGGACTGAAGCTTTCTTT CATLADMRGTEAFF
TRBJ2-5 TRBV20-1 . . TGCAGTGGCCAGGGAGGACTCGTACGCCAAGAGACCCAGTACTTC CSGQGGLVRQETQYF
TRBJ1-5 TRBV5-6 . few TGTGCCAGCAGCTTGGCCAGGGATCAGCCCCAGCATTTT CASSLARDQPQHF
TRBJ1-4 TRBV12-3/TRBV12-4 . many TGTGCCAGCAGCCGAAGAGATGAAAAACTGTTTTTT CASSRRDEKLFF
TRBJ2-1 TRBV11-1 . . TGTGCCAGCAGCTCAAGGGAGGCCTTATACAATGAGCAGTTCTTC CASSSREALYNEQFF
TRBJ2-3 TRBV3-1 . . TGTGCCAGCAGCCAAGACCGGCTGGGGGGAAATACGCAGTATTTT CASSQDRLGGNTQYF
TRBJ2-7 TRBV7-2 . . TGTGCCAGCAGCGGGGCAGGGAGGAGACACGAGCAGTACTTC CASSGAGRRHEQYF
TRBJ1-1 TRBV12-3/TRBV12-4 . many TGTGCCAGCAGATTTAATACAGGGCGCAACACTGAAGCTTTCTTT CASRFNTGRNTEAFF
TRBJ1-6 TRBV12-3/TRBV12-4 . . TGTGCCAGCAGTTCTCCTCTGGGGAGCTCCTATAATTCACCCCTCCACTTT CASSSPLGSSYNSPLHF
TRBJ2-5 TRBV7-4 TRBD1 few TGTGCCAGCAACGCCATGATGGACAGGGGGCAAGAGACCCAGTACTTC CASNAMMDRGQETQYF
TRBJ1-2 TRBV12-3/TRBV12-4 . many TGTGCCAGCAGTTATAAGAACTATGGCTACACCTTC CASSYKNYGYTF
TRBJ2-2 TRBV7-9 TRBD1 . TGTGCCGAGACCCGACAGGGGTGGAACACCGGGGAGCTGTTTTTT CAETRQGWNTGELFF
TRBJ1-4 TRBV28 . . TGTGCCAGCAGTACGATGGGGACTAATGAAAAACTGTTTTTT CASSTMGTNEKLFF
TRBJ1-3 TRBV29-1 TRBD1 . TGCAGCGCGACACGAGACAGGGGGCTCGGAAACACCATATATTTT CSATRDRGLGNTIYF
TRBJ1-6 TRBV12-3/TRBV12-4 TRBD1 many TGTGCCAGCAGTCCATGGACAGGGCGGGATGTCCCCCTCCACTTT CASSPWTGRDVPLHF
TRBJ2-7 TRBV24-1 . few TGTGCCACCAGTGGGCCAGGACCCTACGAGCAGTACTTC CATSGPGPYEQYF
TRBJ2-5 TRBV29-1 . many TGCAGCGTTGCCCCCGGTGAGACCCAGTACTTC CSVAPGETQYF
TRBJ2-7 TRBV21-1 . . TGTGCCAGCAGCAAAGTAGAAGGGGGCCCCTACGAGCAGTACTTC CASSKVEGGPYEQYF
TRBJ1-5 TRBV11-2 TRBD1 . TGTGCCAGCAGCTTAGCGGGGACAGGGACCGGACCCCAGCATTTT CASSLAGTGTGPQHF
TRBJ2-3 TRBV9 . few TGTGCCAGCAGCGTTCAAATTTCACGCACAGATACGCAGTATTTT CASSVQISRTDTQYF
TRBJ2-4 TRBV20-1 . once TGCAGTGCTTACAGCAACCCGGCCAAAAACATTCAGTACTTC CSAYSNPAKNIQYF
TRBJ2-7 TRBV19 . few TGTGCCAGTAAGCAGGGTGGTGACGAGCAGTACTTC CASKQGGDEQYF
TRBJ2-7 TRBV4-2 TRBD1 . TGTGCCAGCAGCCAAGAGTTGGACAGGGTGGGAGAGCAGTACTTC CASSQELDRVGEQYF
TRBJ2-7 TRBV14 TRBD2 few TGTGCCAGCAGCCCAACCGGGACTAGCATCTACGAGCAGTACTTC CASSPTGTSIYEQYF